This TCR beta chain appears in the sequencing data of a study of blood T cell repertoires in COVID-19. Across the study: T cells, B-cell-depleted T cells, or PBMCs provided the cDNA or gDNA that served as material.

This clone has just one count. Clones were sequenced by immunoSEQ multiplex PCR, and TCRdb holds only the in-frame ones, with some missing. Here the sample spans 250,000 or so clones, about 91% being singletons. Cohort placement rested on clinical history that participants reported themselves. J was trimmed by 8 bases and V by 3 bases; bases with no gene match: 6. The CDR3 covers 13 residues. This receptor was obtained from a woman aged 40 to 49 with acute COVID-19. The source material was PBMCs or T cells enriched from blood (not recorded which). V gene TRBV12-3 or TRBV12-4 combines with J gene TRBJ2-7; TRBD1 matches 8 bases. The CDR3 bases are TGTGCCAGCAGTTTCAGGGGGCTCGGGCAGCAGTACTTC. The encoded protein is CASSFRGLGQQYF.